This T cell receptor beta chain was documented in a study of blood T cell repertoires in COVID-19. Study information: Sites in the United States, Italy and Spain provided acute and convalescent COVID-19 samples. The cDNA or gDNA used as material had been derived from T cells, B-cell-depleted T cells, or PBMCs.

Only in-frame clones appear in the TCRdb table, and some are missing; sequencing was by immunoSEQ multiplex PCR. The table lists 90,000 or so clones, about four fifths of them singletons. The receptor was isolated from a human donor in a cohort sampled during active COVID-19. Source material: peripheral blood.

The CDR3 loop is CASSLDSSPNYGYTF. DNA for the CDR3: TGCGCCAGCAGCTTGGACAGTTCTCCTAACTATGGCTACACCTTC. This chain links TRBV5-1 with TRBJ1-2, with D unresolved. This CDR3 has 15 residues. Germline V lookup: CDR1 SGHRS, CDR2 YFSETQ. V was pared by 0 bases and J by 0 bases, with 9 bases between.